Below, 3 T cell receptor beta chains from the same sample are listed, as sequenced in a study of T-cell memory formation after mild COVID-19. TCRdb reprocessed the 5' RACE reads with MiXCR, giving one entry per CDR3 protein. The table has a few hundred thousand distinct CDR3 sequences, roughly a fifth seen once. Sequencing used PBMCs or a T cell subset sorted from them (not recorded which). The receptors stem from a man between 18 and 29 years old who had mild COVID-19 (a few samples of this study predate the infection). Cell type and time point are not known.

This chain links TRBV5-5 with TRBJ2-7; D is undetermined. CDR1 and CDR2 (germline): SGHKS, YYEKEE (reference sequence). This CDR3 is built from 13 residues. V shed 2 bases and J shed 5 bases, with 11 bases lying between them. CDR3: CASSLSPANEQYV. The CDR3 DNA reads as TGTGCCAGCAGCTTATCCCCGGCGAACGAGCAGTACGTC.

This chain connects TRBV15 to TRBJ2-1; D is uncertain. The ends were cut back, 3 bases at V and 0 bases at J, with 9 bases in the middle. The CDR3 covers 15 residues. CDR1 is LNHNV, CDR2 YYDKDF, per germline (reference sequence). CDR3 DNA sequence: TGTGCCACCAGCAGTTTCCTGGGCTCCTACAATGAGCAGTTCTTC. Amino acid sequence: CATSSFLGSYNEQFF.

V is TRBV19 and J is TRBJ1-4; perhaps TRBD1 as D (5 bases). The CDR3 is 18 residues long. V lost 7 bases to trimming and J lost 0 bases, with 21 bases between them. Germline values: CDR1 LNHDA, CDR2 SQIVND (reference sequence). CDR3 DNA: TGTGCCAGTACCCCCTCTGGGACGGATACCCCAACTAATGAAAAACTGTTTTTT. Protein product: CASTPSGTDTPTNEKLFF.